Shown below are 3 T cell receptor beta chains from a single sample sequenced in a study of T cell repertoires in cytomegalovirus infection. In TCRdb, the reads were re-called with MiXCR into one record per CDR3 protein. Of approximately 630,000 distinct CDR3 sequences listed, roughly 24% are singletons. Sequenced sample: CD8+ T cells from PBMCs. These receptors all come from a human donor in good health (CMV status not recorded). Some clones in this sample may be carry-over from other donors' samples.

This clonotype showed up just a few times. This chain links TRBV6-2 or TRBV6-3 with TRBJ2-5, with 9 bases aligning to TRBD2. The CDR3 contains 15 residues. Germline V gene data show CDR1 as MNHEY and CDR2 as SVGEGT. Trimming took 6 bases from V and 5 from J; bases not matched to a gene: 10. The CDR3 DNA sequence: TGTGCCAGCAGCCTCTACAGCGGGGGGTTCGAGACCCAGTACTTC. Translation gives CASSLYSGGFETQYF.

This clonotype was recorded many times. The V gene is TRBV28, the J gene TRBJ2-1; 7 bases align to TRBD1. V lost 6 bases to trimming and J lost 0 bases; unmatched junction nucleotides: 5. The germline V gene has CDR1 MDHEN and CDR2 SYDVKM. The CDR3 totals 15 residues. The CDR3 here is CASSLGQSSYNEQFF. DNA of the CDR3: TGTGCCAGCAGCTTGGGACAGAGCTCCTACAATGAGCAGTTCTTC.

Only a few counts were recorded for this clonotype. This rearrangement joins TRBV20-1 to TRBJ2-7; 9 nucleotides align to TRBD2. After removal of 0 bases from V and 4 bases from J, the junction contained 7 bases not matched to a gene. The CDR3 is 15 residues long. CDR1 is DFQATT, CDR2 SNEGSKA, per germline (reference sequence). CDR3 sequence (DNA): TGCAGTGCTAGAGATCGGGCTAGCGGGAAGTACGAGCAGTACGTC. Its protein is CSARDRASGKYEQYV.